This T cell receptor (beta chain) was sequenced during a study of early stage breast cancer tumors. General study results and limits: Tumor and normal breast were distinguished via blood comparison in about 90% of the 16 patients.

The CDR3 spans 14 residues. From germline, CDR1 is MNHNY and CDR2 SVGAGI (reference sequence). The V end lost 0 bases, the J end lost 12 bases, and 15 bases lay between the germline ends. In regard to this clone: Its specificity is unknown.

The table came from immunoSEQ multiplex PCR; TCRdb's copy has only in-frame clones and leaves some out. The table records tens of thousands of clones, 60% to 85% of them present only once. This TCR derives from a person in their thirties with breast cancer. This rearrangement joins TRBV6-6 to TRBJ2-1, with D hard to call. Sequencing was done on a sample of blood. This CDR3 is CASSYSGSSNRQFF. The CDR3 region has the DNA TGTGCCAGCAGTTACTCGGGGTCGAGCAACCGGCAGTTCTTC.